The 9 T cell receptor beta chains listed next were all sequenced from one sample in a study of T cell repertoires in cytomegalovirus infection. No antigen has been identified for these receptors. TCRdb fed the reads into MiXCR, producing one record per CDR3 protein. The sample lists roughly 220,000 distinct CDR3 sequences, 30% to 45% occurring once. Here the sequenced sample was CD8+ T cells from cultured PBMCs, taken from culture after CMV antigen stimulation. Receptor source: a human donor in good health (CMV status not recorded). Some clones in this sample may be carry-over from other donors' samples.

V is TRBV7-7 and J is TRBJ2-1; 7 bases map to TRBD1. Germline V CDR1 and CDR2: SSHAT, FNYEAQ (reference sequence). With V trimmed by 5 bases and J by 2 bases, 6 bases remained unmatched. The CDR3 totals 15 residues. The CDR3 nucleotides are TGTGCCAGCAGCACAGGGGACGCCCCCTACAATGAGCAGTTCTTC. This gives the protein CASSTGDAPYNEQFF.

This clonotype was seen a handful of times. V is TRBV6-1 and J is TRBJ1-5, with 8 bases identical to TRBD1. Germline V CDR1 and CDR2: MNHNS, SASEGT. V shed 4 bases, J shed 2 bases, and the junction held 4 bases outside the gene matches. The CDR3 contains 15 residues. CDR3 region: CASSGLTGGNQPQHF. For the CDR3, the DNA is TGTGCCAGCAGTGGGTTGACAGGGGGCAATCAGCCCCAGCATTTT.

This clonotype occurred a few times. The chain joins TRBV14 to TRBJ2-7, with D tentatively TRBD1 or TRBD2 (5 bases each). Germline V CDR1 and CDR2: SGHDN, FVKESK. V lost 2 bases and J 11 bases, leaving 13 bases between the germline ends. This CDR3 comprises 12 residues. CDR3 amino acids: CASSQYGGGKYF. The DNA for the CDR3 is TGTGCCAGCAGCCAATATGGGGGTGGAAAGTACTTC. Filled out from reference TRBV14 and TRBJ2-7, the complete variable domain reads EAGVTQFPSHSVIEKGQTVTLRCDPISGHDNLYWYRRVMGKEIKFLLHFVKESKQDESGMPNNRFLAERTGGTYSTLKVQPAELEDSGVYFCASSQYGGGKYFGPGTRLTVT.

The chain joins TRBV7-9 to TRBJ2-7; the match to TRBD2 covers 11 bases. Unmatched junction bases numbered 9, after V lost 1 base and J lost 4 bases. CDR1 is SEHNR and CDR2 is FQNEAQ in the germline V gene (reference sequence). This CDR3 comprises 17 residues. CDR3 sequence (DNA): TGTGCCAGCAGCTTAGGTAGCGGGGGGGAGCACCAGTACGAGCAGTACTTC. This translates into CASSLGSGGEHQYEQYF.

This clonotype has a handful of counts. The chain links TRBV12-3 or TRBV12-4 to TRBJ2-5; D is unclear. This CDR3 has 15 residues. V was pared by 0 bases and J by 2 bases, with 10 bases between. CDR3 region: CASSLAGRQQETQYF. CDR3 coding DNA: TGTGCCAGCAGTTTAGCCGGTCGGCAGCAAGAGACCCAGTACTTC.

This sequence joins TRBV28 and TRBJ1-2, with D uncertain. The ends were cut back, 10 bases at V and 6 bases at J, with 15 bases in the middle. Looked up from germline, CDR1 is MDHEN and CDR2 is SYDVKM. This CDR3 is 12 amino acids long. CDR3 protein: CATSFRPHGYTF. In DNA form, the CDR3 reads TGTGCCACCTCCTTTCGGCCCCATGGCTACACCTTC.

The gene calls are TRBV15 and TRBJ2-6; 9 nucleotides line up with TRBD1. Looked up from germline, CDR1 is LNHNV and CDR2 is YYDKDF (reference sequence). V was clipped by 2 bases and J by 1 base; unmatched bases: 6. This CDR3 has 18 residues. The CDR3 DNA reads TGTGCCACCAGCAGACAGGGACAGGGTCTTTCTGGGGCCAACGTCCTGACTTTC. It yields the protein CATSRQGQGLSGANVLTF.

This clonotype showed up just a few times. The V call is TRBV7-6, the J call TRBJ2-4; D uncertain. This CDR3 spans 13 amino acids. In germline, CDR1 is SGHVS, CDR2 FNYEAQ. V lost 4 bases, J lost 9 bases, and 13 bases lay in between. CDR3 protein: CASSSGTAPIQYF. The DNA of the CDR3 is TGTGCCAGCAGCTCGGGCACGGCACCCATTCAGTACTTC.

In the case of this clonotype: At one end, the junction sequence differs from germline, possibly due to a read error. The chain employs TRBV7-4 and TRBJ2-5, with D maybe TRBD1 (6 bases). Germline CDR1 SGHVT, CDR2 SQSDAQ. The CDR3 has 14 residues. CDR3 sequence (DNA): TGTTCCAGCAGCTTACGGGACACCCAAGAGACCCAGTACTTC. It encodes CSSSLRDTQETQYF.